One sample yielded the 12 T cell receptor beta chains listed below, sequenced in a study of tumor and adjacent non-tumor tissue in lung cancer. No cell sorting was done before RNA was extracted from the tissue. TCRbeta libraries were built with three rounds of nested PCR, modified from ARM-PCR. TCRdb recomputed calls from the multiplex PCR reads with MiXCR, one row per CDR3 protein. The repertoire holds some 90,000 distinct CDR3 sequences, about 66% seen once, with about 16% in the top ten. Sequenced input: lung tumor tissue. All receptors derive from a man aged 65-85 years with non-small cell lung cancer.

About this clonotype itself: One junction end does not reproduce the germline sequence, and a read error may be involved. The chain carries TRBV20-1 and TRBJ1-5; weak D call: TRBD1 (6 bases). Germline lookup yields CDR1 DFQATT and CDR2 SNEGSKA (reference sequence). CDR3 length: 15 residues. CDR3 amino acids: CSARVQGTLNQPQHF. CDR3 coding DNA: TGTAGTGCTAGGGTCCAGGGGACACTCAATCAGCCCCAGCATTTT.

This clonotype was detected only a few times. V gene TRBV28 combines with J gene TRBJ2-7; D is perhaps TRBD1 (5 bases). This CDR3 spans 12 amino acids. Trimming pared 6 bases from V and 6 bases from J, leaving 12 bases between. Germline-derived CDR1 and CDR2 are MDHEN and SYDVKM. CDR3 residues: CASRAGSREQYF. CDR3 nucleotides: TGTGCCAGCAGAGCAGGGTCTCGCGAGCAGTACTTC.

Points on this clonotype: The junction departs from germline at one end; a sequencing error may be responsible. V usage is TRBV12-3 or TRBV12-4 and J usage is TRBJ2-3, with 11 bases identical to TRBD2. This CDR3 has 16 amino acids. The CDR3 reads CAGSRRLAGITDTQYF. CDR3 nucleotides: TGTGCCGGCAGTCGGAGACTAGCGGGGATCACAGATACGCAGTATTTT.

About this clonotype: With a much larger clone just one base away, this may be a read error. The genes are TRBV21-1 and TRBJ2-1. TRBV21-1 is a recognized pseudogene. This CDR3 has 13 residues. CDR3: CARTRRTNNDQFF. CDR3 bases: TGTGCCAGGACAAGAAGGACCAACAATGACCAGTTCTTC.

In the case of this clonotype: One junction end does not reproduce the germline sequence, and a read error may be involved. J is TRBJ2-5 and V is TRBV29-1, with D perhaps being TRBD1 or TRBD2 (5 bases each). The germline V gene has CDR1 SQVTM and CDR2 ANQGSEA. This CDR3 is 14 amino acids long. CDR3 sequence: CSVVVDSRKGTQYF. The DNA for the CDR3 is TGCAGCGTTGTTGTCGACTCTCGAAAGGGGACCCAATACTTC. The whole variable domain, remainder taken from reference TRBV29-1 and TRBJ2-5, is SAVISQKPSRDICQRGTSLTIQCQVDSQVTMMFWYRQQPGQSLTLIATANQGSEATYESGFVIDKFPISRPNLTFSTLTVSNMSPEDSSIYLCSVVVDSRKGTQYFGPGTRLLVL.

Of note for this clonotype: At one boundary the junction diverges from the germline segment, which might be a read error. DNA of the CDR3: TGTGCCAGCGGCGTGGGACAGGCGAACACTGAAGCCTTCTTT. Its protein product is CASGVGQANTEAFF. This chain links TRBV5-5 with TRBJ1-1, with TRBD1 matching over 8 bases. This CDR3 has 14 amino acids. Germline V lookup: CDR1 SGHKS, CDR2 YYEKEE (reference sequence).

This clonotype was seen ten or more times. The junction does not match germline at one end; this may be a read error. The rearrangement joins TRBV12-3 or TRBV12-4 to TRBJ1-5; 9 bases map to TRBD1. This CDR3 contains 16 residues. CDR3 region: CASSLTGGSGNQSQHF. DNA for the CDR3: TGTGCCAGCAGTTTGACAGGGGGGAGTGGCAATCAGTCCCAGCATTTT.

This rearrangement joins TRBV5-4 to TRBJ2-7; D assignment may be TRBD1 or TRBD2 (5 bases each). V lost 5 bases and J lost 10, with 31 bases in between. CDR3 size: 17 residues. Germline CDR1 SGHNT, CDR2 YYREEE (reference sequence). CDR3 DNA: TGTGCCAGCAGTACTCTCGGACGGGACGTCCTCTCCTACGGACAGTACTTC. As protein: CASSTLGRDVLSYGQYF.

This clonotype was counted ten times or more. The rearrangement links TRBV12-3 or TRBV12-4 to TRBJ2-5; TRBD2 matches 8 bases. The V segment lost 6 bases and the J segment 7 bases; nucleotides outside the gene matches: 4. This CDR3 has 12 residues. CDR3 amino acids: CASSPGGGTQYF. For the CDR3, the DNA is TGTGCCAGCAGCCCGGGAGGGGGGACCCAGTACTTC.

Concerning this clonotype: One end of the junction fails to match germline, which may point to a read error. The chain employs TRBV28 and TRBJ2-3; D gene uncertain. Germline CDR1 MDHEN, CDR2 SYDVKM. The CDR3 consists of 14 residues. The CDR3 region is CATSFELSTDTQYF. CDR3 bases: TGTGCCACCAGTTTTGAGCTTAGCACAGATACGCAGTATTTT.

V is TRBV20-1 and J is TRBJ1-2; D is unclear. Trimming shortened V by 1 base and J by 2 bases, and 20 bases separated the two germline ends. This CDR3 has 17 amino acids. The germline V gene has CDR1 DFQATT and CDR2 SNEGSKA (reference sequence). In DNA, the CDR3 is TGCAGTGCTAGAGTGGATCCGCCCCCGGAAACAAACTATGGCTACACCTTC. It is translated as CSARVDPPPETNYGYTF.

Remarks on this clonotype: At one end the junction does not follow the germline gene, possibly because of a read error. The chain joins TRBV6-2 or TRBV6-3 to TRBJ2-3; D is unclear. The CDR3 length is 14 residues. Germline CDR1 reads MNHEY; CDR2 reads SVGEGT. The CDR3 sequence: CTSSSALRERTQYF. CDR3 nucleotides: TGTACCAGCTCCAGCGCGCTGCGTGAGCGTACGCAGTATTTT.